This entry features one T cell receptor beta chain sequence. The record originates from a study of cytotoxic CD8 clonotypes in ibrutinib-treated CLL. Overall study context: Response samples were drawn at a median of around 12 months of treatment, range 6 to 36.

The CDR3 loop spans 15 amino acids. Germline values: CDR1 MGHRA, CDR2 YSYEKL. Between the trimmed V and J ends, which lost 3 bases and 1 base, there was a span of 9 bases. The method was immunoSEQ multiplex PCR; TCRdb's version includes in-frame clones alone and lacks a portion of them. The profile covers 35,000 to 55,000 clones, with 60% to 80% appearing a single time and roughly 13% taken by the ten largest. This sequence joins TRBV4-1 and TRBJ1-4; D may be TRBD1 (5 bases). The clonotype comes from a human donor with chronic lymphocytic leukemia. The sample here was PBMCs, taken after 12 months of ibrutinib treatment. The CDR3 region has the DNA TGCGCCAGCAGCCATTCAGGGAAAACTAATGAAAAACTGTTTTTT. Amino acid sequence: CASSHSGKTNEKLFF.